This T cell receptor (beta chain) is from a study of lymphopenia after photon versus proton radiotherapy. TCRdb's copy holds only in-frame clones and misses some; the assay was immunoSEQ multiplex PCR. The table lists approximately 160,000 clones, about nine tenths of them singletons. This receptor was identified in a man in his forties or fifties with gastric cancer. This sample comprised peripheral blood, obtained from a patient treated with photon-based radiotherapy.

In DNA form, the CDR3 reads TGTGCCAGCAGACTGCAGGGGGCTGGAAACACCATATATTTT. Translating gives CASRLQGAGNTIYF. The chain recombines TRBV6-5 with TRBJ1-3, with 7 bases lining up with TRBD1. Germline V CDR1 and CDR2: MNHEY, SVGAGI. The ends lost 6 bases at V and 2 bases at J; junction bases unmatched: 4. The CDR3 sequence is 14 residues long.